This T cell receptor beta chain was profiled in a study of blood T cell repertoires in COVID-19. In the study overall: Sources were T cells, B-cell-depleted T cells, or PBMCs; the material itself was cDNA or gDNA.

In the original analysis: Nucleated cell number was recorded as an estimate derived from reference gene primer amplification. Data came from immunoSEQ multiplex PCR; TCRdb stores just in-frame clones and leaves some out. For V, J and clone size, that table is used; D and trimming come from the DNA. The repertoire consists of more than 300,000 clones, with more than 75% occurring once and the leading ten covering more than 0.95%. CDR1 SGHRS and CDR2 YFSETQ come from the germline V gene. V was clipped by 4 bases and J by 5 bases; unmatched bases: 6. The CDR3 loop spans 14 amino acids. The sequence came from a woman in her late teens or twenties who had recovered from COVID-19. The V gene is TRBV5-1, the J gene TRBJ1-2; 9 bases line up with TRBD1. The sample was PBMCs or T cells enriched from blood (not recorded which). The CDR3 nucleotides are TGCGCCAGCAGCCCGCTAGGACAGGGGTATGGCTACACCTTC. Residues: CASSPLGQGYGYTF.